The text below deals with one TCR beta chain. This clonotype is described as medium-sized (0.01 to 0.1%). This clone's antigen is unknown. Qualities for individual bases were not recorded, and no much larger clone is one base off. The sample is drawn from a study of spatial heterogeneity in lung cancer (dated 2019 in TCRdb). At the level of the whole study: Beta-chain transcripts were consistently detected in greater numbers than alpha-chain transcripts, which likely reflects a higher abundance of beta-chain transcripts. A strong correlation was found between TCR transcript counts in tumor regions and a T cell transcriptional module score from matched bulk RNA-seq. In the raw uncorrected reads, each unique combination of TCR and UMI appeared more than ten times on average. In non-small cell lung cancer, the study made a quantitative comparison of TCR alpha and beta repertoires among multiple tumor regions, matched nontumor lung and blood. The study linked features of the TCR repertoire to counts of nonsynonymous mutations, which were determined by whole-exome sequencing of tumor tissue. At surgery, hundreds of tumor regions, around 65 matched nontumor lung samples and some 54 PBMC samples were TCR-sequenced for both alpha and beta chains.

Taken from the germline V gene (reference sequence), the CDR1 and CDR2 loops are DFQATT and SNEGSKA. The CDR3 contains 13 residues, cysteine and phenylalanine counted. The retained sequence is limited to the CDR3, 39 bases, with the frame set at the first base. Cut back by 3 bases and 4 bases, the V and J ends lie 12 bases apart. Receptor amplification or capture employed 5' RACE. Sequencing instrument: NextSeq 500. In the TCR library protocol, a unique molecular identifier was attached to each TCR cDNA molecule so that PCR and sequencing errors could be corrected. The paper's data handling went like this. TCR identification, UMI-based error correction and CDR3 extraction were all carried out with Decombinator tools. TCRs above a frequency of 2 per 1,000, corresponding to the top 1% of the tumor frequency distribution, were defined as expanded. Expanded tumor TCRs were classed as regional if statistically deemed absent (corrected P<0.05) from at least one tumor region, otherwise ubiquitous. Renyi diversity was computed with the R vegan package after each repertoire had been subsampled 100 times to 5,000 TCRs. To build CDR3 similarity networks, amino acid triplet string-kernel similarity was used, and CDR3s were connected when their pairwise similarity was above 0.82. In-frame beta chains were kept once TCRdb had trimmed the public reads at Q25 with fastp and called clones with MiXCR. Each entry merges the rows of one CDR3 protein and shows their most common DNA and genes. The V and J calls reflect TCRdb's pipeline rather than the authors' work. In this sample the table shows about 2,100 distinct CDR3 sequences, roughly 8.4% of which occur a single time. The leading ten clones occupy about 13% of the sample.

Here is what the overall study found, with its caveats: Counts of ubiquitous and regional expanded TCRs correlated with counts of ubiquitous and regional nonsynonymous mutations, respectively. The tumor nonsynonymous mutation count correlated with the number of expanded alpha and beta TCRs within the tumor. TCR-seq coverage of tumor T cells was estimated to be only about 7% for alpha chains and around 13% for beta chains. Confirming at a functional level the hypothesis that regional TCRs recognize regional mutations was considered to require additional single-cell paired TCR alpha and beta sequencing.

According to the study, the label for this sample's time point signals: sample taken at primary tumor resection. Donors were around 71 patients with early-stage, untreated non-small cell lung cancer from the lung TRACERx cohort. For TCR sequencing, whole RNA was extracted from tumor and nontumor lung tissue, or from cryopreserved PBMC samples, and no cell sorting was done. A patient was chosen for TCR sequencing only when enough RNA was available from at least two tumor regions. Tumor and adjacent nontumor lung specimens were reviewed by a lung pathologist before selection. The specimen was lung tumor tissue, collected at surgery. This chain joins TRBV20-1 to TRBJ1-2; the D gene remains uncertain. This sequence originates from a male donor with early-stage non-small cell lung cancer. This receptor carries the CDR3 CSASGQTVYGYTF. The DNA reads TGCAGTGCTAGCGGTCAGACCGTCTATGGCTACACCTTC.